The following is a T cell receptor (beta chain) sequence with its context. The CDR3 is made up of 15 amino acids. Germline V gene sequence: CDR1 SNHLY, CDR2 FYNNEI. This entry belongs to a study of monozygotic twins with inflammatory bowel disease. No DNA is given; TCRdb re-called the 5' RACE reads and lists each CDR3 protein once. Its clone listing holds 210,000 or so distinct CDR3 sequences. The sequence came from a human donor with ulcerative colitis or Crohn's disease, or a healthy co-twin of an affected twin (not recorded which). The V and J genes are TRBV2 and TRBJ1-6; the D call from TCRdb, TRBD1, cannot be confirmed without DNA. Sequenced sample: blood. This CDR3 reads CASINSGTENSPLHF.